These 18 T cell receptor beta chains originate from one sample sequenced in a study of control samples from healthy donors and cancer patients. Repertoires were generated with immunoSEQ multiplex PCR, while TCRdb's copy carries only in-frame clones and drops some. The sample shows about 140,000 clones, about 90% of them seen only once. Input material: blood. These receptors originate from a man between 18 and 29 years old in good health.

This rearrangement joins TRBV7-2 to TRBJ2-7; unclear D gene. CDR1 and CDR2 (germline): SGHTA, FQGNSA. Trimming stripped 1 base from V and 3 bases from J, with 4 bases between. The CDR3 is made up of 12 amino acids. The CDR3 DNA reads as TGTGCCAGCAGCTTAGGTTTCTACGAGCAGTACTTC. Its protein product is CASSLGFYEQYF.

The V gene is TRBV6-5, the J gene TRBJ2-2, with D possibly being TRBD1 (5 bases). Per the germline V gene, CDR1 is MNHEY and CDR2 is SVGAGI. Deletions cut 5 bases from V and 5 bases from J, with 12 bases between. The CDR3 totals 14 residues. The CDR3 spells CASSNYRNTGELFF. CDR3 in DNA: TGTGCCAGCAGTAATTACAGGAATACCGGGGAGCTGTTTTTT.

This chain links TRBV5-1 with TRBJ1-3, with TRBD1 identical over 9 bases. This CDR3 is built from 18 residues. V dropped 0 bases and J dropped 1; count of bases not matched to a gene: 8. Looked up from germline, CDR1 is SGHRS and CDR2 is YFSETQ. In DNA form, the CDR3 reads TGCGCCAGCAGCTTGGCCTCCGGGACAGGGCCATCTGGAAACACCATATATTTT. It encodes CASSLASGTGPSGNTIYF.

This CDR3 is CASSQQPRDRLSYEQYF. The CDR3 bases are TGTGCCAGCAGCCAACAACCCCGGGACAGGTTATCCTACGAGCAGTACTTC. The V gene is TRBV4-2, the J gene TRBJ2-7; 8 bases agree with TRBD1. V gave up 2 bases and J gave up 1 base; unmatched junction bases: 10. The germline CDR1 and CDR2 sequences are LGHNA and YNFKEQ. CDR3 length: 17 residues.

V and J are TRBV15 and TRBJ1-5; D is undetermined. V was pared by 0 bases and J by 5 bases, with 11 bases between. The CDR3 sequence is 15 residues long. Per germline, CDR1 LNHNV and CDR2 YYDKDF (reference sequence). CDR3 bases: TGTGCCACCAGCAGAGAGTCGAGGGTTGATCAGCCCCAGCATTTT. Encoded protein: CATSRESRVDQPQHF.

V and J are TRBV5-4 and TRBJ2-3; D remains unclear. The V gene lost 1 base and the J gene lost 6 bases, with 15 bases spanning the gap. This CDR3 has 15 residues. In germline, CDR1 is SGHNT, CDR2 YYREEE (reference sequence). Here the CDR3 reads CASSLQGFGMDTQYF. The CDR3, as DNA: TGTGCCAGCAGCTTGCAAGGGTTCGGTATGGATACGCAGTATTTT.

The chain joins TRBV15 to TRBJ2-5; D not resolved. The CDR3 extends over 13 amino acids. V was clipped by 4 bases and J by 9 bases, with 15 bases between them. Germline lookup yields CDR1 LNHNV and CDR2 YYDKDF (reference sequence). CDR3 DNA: TGTGCCACCAGCATCCACGCTCTCGGTGCCCAGTACTTC. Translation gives CATSIHALGAQYF.

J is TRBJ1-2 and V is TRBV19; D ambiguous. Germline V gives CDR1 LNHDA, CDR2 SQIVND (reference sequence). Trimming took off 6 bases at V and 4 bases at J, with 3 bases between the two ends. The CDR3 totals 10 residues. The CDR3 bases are TGTGCCAGTAGGCGCTATGGCTACACCTTC. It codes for CASRRYGYTF.

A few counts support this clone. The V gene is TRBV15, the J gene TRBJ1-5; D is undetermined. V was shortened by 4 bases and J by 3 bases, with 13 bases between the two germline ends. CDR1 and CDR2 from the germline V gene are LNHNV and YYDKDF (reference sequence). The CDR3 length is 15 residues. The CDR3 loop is CATSIRTASNQPQHF. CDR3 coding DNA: TGTGCCACCAGCATCCGAACAGCCTCCAATCAGCCCCAGCATTTT.

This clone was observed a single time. CDR3 DNA: TGTGCCAGCGGCTCTACAGGGTCTAGGTGGGGCTACACCTTC. This gives the protein CASGSTGSRWGYTF. The chain links TRBV6-5 to TRBJ1-2; D may be TRBD1 (6 bases). V shed 8 bases and J shed 8 bases, with 21 bases lying between them. Germline V lookup: CDR1 MNHEY, CDR2 SVGAGI. The CDR3 contains 14 residues.

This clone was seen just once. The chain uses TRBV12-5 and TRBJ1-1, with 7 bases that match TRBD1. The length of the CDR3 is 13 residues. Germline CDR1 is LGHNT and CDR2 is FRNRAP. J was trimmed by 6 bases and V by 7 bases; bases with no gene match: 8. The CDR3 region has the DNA TGTGCTAGTGCCCCGACAGGGTACCCTGAAGCTTTCTTT. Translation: CASAPTGYPEAFF.

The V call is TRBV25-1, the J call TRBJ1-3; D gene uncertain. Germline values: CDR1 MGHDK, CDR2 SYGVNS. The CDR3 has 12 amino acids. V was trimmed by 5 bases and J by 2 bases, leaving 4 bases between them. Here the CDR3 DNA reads TGTGCCAGCAGTACCCCTGGAAACACCATATATTTT. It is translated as CASSTPGNTIYF.

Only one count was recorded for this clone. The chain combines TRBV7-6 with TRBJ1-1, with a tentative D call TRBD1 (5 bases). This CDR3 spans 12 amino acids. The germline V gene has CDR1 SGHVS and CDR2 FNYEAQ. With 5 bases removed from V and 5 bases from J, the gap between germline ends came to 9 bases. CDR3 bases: TGTGCCAGCAGCGTGAAGGGGACTGAAGCTTTCTTT. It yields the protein CASSVKGTEAFF.

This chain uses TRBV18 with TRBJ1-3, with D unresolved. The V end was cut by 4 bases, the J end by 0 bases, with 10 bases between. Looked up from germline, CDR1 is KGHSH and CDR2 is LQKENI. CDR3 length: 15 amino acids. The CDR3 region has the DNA TGTGCCAGCTCACTCGGGAGTAGCTCTGGAAACACCATATATTTT. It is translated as CASSLGSSSGNTIYF.

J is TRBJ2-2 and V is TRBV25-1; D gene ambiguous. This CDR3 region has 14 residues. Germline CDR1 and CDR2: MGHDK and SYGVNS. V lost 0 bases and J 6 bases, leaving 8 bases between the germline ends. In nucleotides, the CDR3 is TGTGCCAGCAGTGAATATGTCGCTCCCGGGGAGCTGTTTTTT. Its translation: CASSEYVAPGELFF.

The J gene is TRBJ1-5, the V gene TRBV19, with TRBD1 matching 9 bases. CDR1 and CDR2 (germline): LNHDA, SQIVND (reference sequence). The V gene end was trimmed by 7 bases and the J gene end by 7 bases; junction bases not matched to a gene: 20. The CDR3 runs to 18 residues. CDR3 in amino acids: CASTVYGSGTGFFQPQHF. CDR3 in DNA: TGTGCCAGTACCGTATACGGATCCGGGACAGGGTTTTTCCAGCCCCAGCATTTT.

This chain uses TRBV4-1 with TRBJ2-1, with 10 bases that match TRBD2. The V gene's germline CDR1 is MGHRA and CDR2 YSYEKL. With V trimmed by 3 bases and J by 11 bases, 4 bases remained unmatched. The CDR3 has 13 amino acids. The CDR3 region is CASSQNSGGQQFF. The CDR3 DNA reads TGCGCCAGCAGCCAGAATAGCGGGGGGCAGCAGTTCTTC.

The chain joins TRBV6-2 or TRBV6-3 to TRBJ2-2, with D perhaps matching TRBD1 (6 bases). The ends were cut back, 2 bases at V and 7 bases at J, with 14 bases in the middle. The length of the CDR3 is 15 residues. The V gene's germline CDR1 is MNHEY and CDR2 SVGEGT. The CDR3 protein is CASSYQARTVGELFF. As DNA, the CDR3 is TGTGCCAGCAGTTACCAAGCCCGGACAGTCGGGGAGCTGTTTTTT.